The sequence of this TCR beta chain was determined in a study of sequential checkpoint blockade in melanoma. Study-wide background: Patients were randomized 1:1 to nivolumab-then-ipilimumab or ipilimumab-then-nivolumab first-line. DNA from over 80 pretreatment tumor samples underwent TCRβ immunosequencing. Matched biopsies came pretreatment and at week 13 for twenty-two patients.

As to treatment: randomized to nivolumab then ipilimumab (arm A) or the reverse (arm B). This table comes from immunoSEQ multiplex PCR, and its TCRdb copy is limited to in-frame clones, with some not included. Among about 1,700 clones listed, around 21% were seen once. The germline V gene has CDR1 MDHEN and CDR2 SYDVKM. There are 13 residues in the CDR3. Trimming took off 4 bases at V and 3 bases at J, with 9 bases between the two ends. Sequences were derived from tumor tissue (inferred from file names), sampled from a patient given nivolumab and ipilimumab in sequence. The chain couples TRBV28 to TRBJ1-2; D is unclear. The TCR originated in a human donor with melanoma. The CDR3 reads CASSSGMYYGYTF. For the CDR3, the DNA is TGTGCCAGCAGTTCCGGGATGTACTATGGCTACACCTTC.